The source of this T cell receptor (beta chain) is a study of glioma-infiltrating T cells after dendritic cell vaccination. Study-wide context: Autologous tumor lysate-pulsed dendritic cell vaccination was given between the early 2000s and the early 2010s. Dendritic cells derived from monocytes and pulsed with autologous tumor lysate formed the vaccine. Study-level findings and limits: No direct clonality-survival link was found; a diverse polyclonal response may matter. Longer survival after dendritic cell vaccination followed higher pretreatment TIL content.

Notes on this clone: Antigen: not known.

Germline V gene sequence: CDR1 MNHEY, CDR2 SVGAGI. There are 14 residues in the CDR3. Trimming cost V 0 bases and J 5 bases, with 8 bases left between them. Assay used: immunoSEQ multiplex PCR; TCRdb lists only in-frame clones, some missing. In the table there are approximately 67,000 clones, approximately 81% of which are singletons. This TCR was recovered from a human donor with glioblastoma. The specimen was blood, collected before dendritic cell vaccination. This chain uses TRBV6-5 with TRBJ1-3; no firm D call. In DNA form, the CDR3 reads TGTGCCAGCAGTTACTCCGGTACTAGAAACACCATATATTTT. Amino acids: CASSYSGTRNTIYF.